This T cell receptor (beta chain) originates from a study of blood T cell repertoires in COVID-19. The V gene's germline CDR1 is SEHNR and CDR2 FQNEAQ (reference sequence). The CDR3 contains 16 residues. The V gene end was trimmed by 3 bases and the J gene end by 2 bases; junction bases not matched to a gene: 8. As originally analysed: The authors estimated nucleated cell counts from reference gene primer amplification. TCRdb's table, derived via immunoSEQ multiplex PCR, lists solely in-frame clones and lacks some. V and J calls and clone size are given by that table; D and trimming were obtained from the DNA. The top ten clones hold around 7.8% of a sample with around 150,000 clones, roughly four fifths of them seen once. Clinical histories supplied by participants themselves formed the basis of cohort assignment. Cohort 3 recovered donors had two negative PCRs, clearance, or symptom resolution.

The source of this sequence is a man between 45 and 60 years old who had recovered from COVID-19. The specimen sequenced was PBMCs or T cells enriched from blood (not recorded which). The chain uses TRBV7-9 and TRBJ2-7; 9 nucleotides match TRBD1. Here the CDR3 DNA reads TGTGCCAGCAGCTTGGGTCTACAGGGGGCCCCCTACGAGCAGTACTTC. It is translated as CASSLGLQGAPYEQYF. The full variable domain, rest sourced from reference TRBV7-9 and TRBJ2-7, is DTGVSQNPRHKITKRGQNVTFRCDPISEHNRLYWYRQTLGQGPEFLTYFQNEAQLEKSRLLSDRFSAERPKGSFSTLEIQRTEQGDSAMYLCASSLGLQGAPYEQYFGPGTRLTVT.